The 17 T cell receptor beta chains in this list originate from one sample, sequenced in a study of blood T cell repertoires in COVID-19. Clones were read by immunoSEQ multiplex PCR, and TCRdb kept only the in-frame ones, dropping some. The sample has 67,000 or so clones, 81% seen once. What was sequenced was peripheral blood. The receptors shown here come from a woman in her 70s with acute or convalescent COVID-19.

The chain has TRBV28 and TRBJ2-1, with a weak D call TRBD2 (6 bases). The CDR3 covers 13 residues. Germline lookup yields CDR1 MDHEN and CDR2 SYDVKM. The V end lost 10 bases, the J end lost 0 bases, and 10 bases lay between the germline ends. Written as DNA, the CDR3 is TGTGCCATCGGGCGGGGCTCCTACAATGAGCAGTTCTTC. Translating gives CAIGRGSYNEQFF.

This clone is medium-sized within its sample. The chain is built from TRBV9 and TRBJ2-7; D possibly corresponds to TRBD2 (7 bases). V was pared by 4 bases and J by 0 bases, with 11 bases between. This CDR3 is 14 amino acids long. Per germline, CDR1 SGDLS and CDR2 YYNGEE. CDR3: CASSWRGLSYEQYF. As DNA, the CDR3 is TGTGCCAGCAGCTGGCGGGGGCTCTCCTACGAGCAGTACTTC.

V gene TRBV7-2 combines with J gene TRBJ1-1; D remains ambiguous. Trimming removed 5 bases at V and 0 bases at J, with 7 bases between. The germline CDR1 and CDR2 sequences are SGHTA and FQGNSA. The CDR3 contains 13 residues. The CDR3 DNA reads TGTGCCAGCAGCCCCCGGGTGAACACTGAAGCTTTCTTT. Amino acid sequence: CASSPRVNTEAFF.

The chain carries TRBV7-2 and TRBJ1-5; 10 bases agree with TRBD1. The junction had 7 bases not matched to a gene; V was cut back by 4 bases and J by 4 bases. Germline V CDR1 and CDR2: SGHTA, FQGNSA. The CDR3 is made up of 16 amino acids. CDR3 protein: CASSYRDRGFNQPQHF. The CDR3 DNA follows: TGTGCCAGCAGCTACCGGGACAGGGGTTTTAATCAGCCCCAGCATTTT.

The V call is TRBV7-2, the J call TRBJ2-7, with TRBD1 matching 7 bases. V was clipped by 7 bases and J by 5 bases; unmatched bases: 11. The CDR3 totals 14 residues. CDR1 SGHTA and CDR2 FQGNSA come from the germline V gene. This chain's CDR3 is CASNPRGQEDEQYF. CDR3 sequence (DNA): TGTGCCAGCAACCCCCGTGGACAGGAGGACGAGCAGTACTTC.

The chain recombines TRBV3-1 (or the pseudogene TRBV3-2) with TRBJ1-1, with D maybe TRBD1 (6 bases). Germline values: CDR1 LGHDT, CDR2 YNNKEL (reference sequence). There are 14 residues in the CDR3. Between the trimmed V and J ends, which lost 4 bases and 4 bases, there was a span of 13 bases. The CDR3 region is CASSLGTLPTEAFF. The CDR3 DNA reads TGTGCCAGCAGCCTGGGGACACTACCCACTGAAGCTTTCTTT.

The rearrangement joins TRBV6-5 to TRBJ1-2; TRBD1 aligns across 7 bases. Germline V gives CDR1 MNHEY, CDR2 SVGAGI. The CDR3 totals 13 residues. V trimming: 5 bases; J trimming: 7 bases; junction bases outside the gene matches: 7. CDR3 nucleotide sequence: TGTGCCAGCAGTCCTGGGACAGCCGGTGGCTACACCTTC. Its translation is CASSPGTAGGYTF.

A note on this clone: In the same sample, other DNA sequences code for this CDR3. V usage is TRBV5-6 and J usage is TRBJ1-1, with D unclear. V was clipped by 1 base and J by 4 bases, with 5 bases between them. The CDR3 length is 12 residues. The germline V gene encodes CDR1 SGHDT and CDR2 YYEEEE. CDR3 DNA: TGTGCCAGCAGCTTGAGAGGCACTGAAGCTTTCTTT. Translation: CASSLRGTEAFF.

V usage is TRBV5-6 and J usage is TRBJ2-7; 8 nucleotides align to TRBD1. After removal of 1 base from V and 0 bases from J, the junction contained 6 bases not matched to a gene. This CDR3 region has 16 residues. Germline V gives CDR1 SGHDT, CDR2 YYEEEE. In nucleotides, the CDR3 is TGTGCCAGCAGCTTGTCACAGGGGGTTAACTCCTACGAGCAGTACTTC. Translating it yields CASSLSQGVNSYEQYF.

The V and J genes are TRBV3-1 (or the pseudogene TRBV3-2) and TRBJ2-7; D is unclear. The CDR3 spans 11 residues. Germline-derived CDR1 and CDR2 are LGHDT and YNNKEL (reference sequence). V lost 1 base and J 5 bases, leaving 3 bases between the germline ends. The CDR3 loop reads CASSQGDEQYF. CDR3 bases: TGTGCCAGCAGCCAAGGCGACGAGCAGTACTTC.

The CDR3 is CASSETRGTEAFF. In DNA, the CDR3 is TGTGCCAGCAGTGAAACGCGCGGCACTGAAGCTTTCTTT. The chain carries TRBV6-1 and TRBJ1-1, with D uncertain. The CDR3 sequence is 13 residues long. The germline gives CDR1 MNHNS, CDR2 SASEGT. Trimming shortened V by 2 bases and J by 4 bases, and 8 bases separated the two germline ends.

The chain recombines TRBV7-9 with TRBJ1-4; 7 bases align to TRBD1. The CDR3 spans 14 residues. Trimming removed 3 bases from V and 5 bases from J; junction bases left unmatched: 3. CDR1 is SEHNR, CDR2 FQNEAQ, per germline (reference sequence). CDR3 sequence reads: CASSLAGGNEKLFF. The CDR3 region has the DNA TGTGCCAGCAGCTTGGCAGGGGGAAATGAAAAACTGTTTTTT.

V gene TRBV12-3 or TRBV12-4 combines with J gene TRBJ2-7; D is unresolved. CDR3 size: 11 residues. V gave up 6 bases and J gave up 4 bases, with 7 bases separating them. The DNA of the CDR3 is TGTGCCAGCAGCTCTCCTTACGAGCAGTACTTC. Encoded protein: CASSSPYEQYF.

The genes are TRBV6-5 and TRBJ2-5, with D perhaps TRBD2 (6 bases). Per germline, CDR1 MNHEY and CDR2 SVGAGI. The CDR3 extends over 13 amino acids. The V end lost 11 bases, the J end lost 0 bases, and 13 bases lay between the germline ends. CDR3 sequence: CAALAEYQETQYF. As DNA, the CDR3 is TGTGCCGCCTTAGCGGAGTACCAAGAGACCCAGTACTTC.

This sequence joins TRBV19 and TRBJ1-1; tentatively, D is TRBD1 (5 bases). This CDR3 spans 16 amino acids. The V and J ends lost 3 bases and 3 bases respectively, with 17 bases between them. Germline assignment: CDR1 LNHDA and CDR2 SQIVND (reference sequence). The CDR3 sequence is CASSIWSGRRDTEAFF. Written as DNA, the CDR3 is TGTGCCAGTAGTATTTGGTCAGGGCGCCGTGACACTGAAGCTTTCTTT.

The genes are TRBV19 and TRBJ1-1, with 8 positions matching TRBD1. CDR3 size: 15 residues. From germline, CDR1 is LNHDA and CDR2 SQIVND (reference sequence). The V and J ends lost 3 bases and 0 bases, in that order; junction bases with no gene match: 3. The DNA for the CDR3 is TGTGCCAGTAGTATTCAGGGGGCCATGAACACTGAAGCTTTCTTT. Its protein product is CASSIQGAMNTEAFF.

This chain connects TRBV7-2 to TRBJ2-1; maybe TRBD1 (6 bases). The CDR3 spans 15 residues. Germline V gene lookup returns CDR1 SGHTA and CDR2 FQGNSA. Trimming took 4 bases from V and 9 from J, leaving 19 bases between them. In nucleotides, the CDR3 is TGTGCCAGCAGCTCAATTCGAGGACAGATAAGTGAGCAGTTCTTC. Amino acid sequence: CASSSIRGQISEQFF.